This T cell receptor beta chain was recovered during a study of cytomegalovirus exposure and HLA in healthy donors. The study's findings and limits: In a later analysis, common viral pathogens appeared linked to several of the most significant clusters. CMV serostatus was the only recorded immune exposure for donors. Follow-up analysis later connected one missense variant in DCLRE1C with trimming of TCR beta V- and J-genes. TCR beta sequences reportedly predicted most subjects' HLA-A and HLA-B alleles accurately.

Regarding this clone: Its antigen is currently unknown.

V lost 0 bases and J 2 bases, leaving 5 bases between the germline ends. Germline-derived CDR1 and CDR2 are LGHNA and YNFKEQ. This CDR3 contains 13 residues. Amplification used 60 Vbeta primers and 13 Jbeta primers. The assay was immunoSEQ multiplex PCR, and TCRdb's table has in-frame clones only and misses some. The sample has 60,000 to 80,000 clones, approximately 78% seen once. Sequencing input: PBMCs. The clonotype was recovered from a girl between 10 and 17 years old in good health and CMV-seropositive. This chain links TRBV4-2 with TRBJ2-7; D unresolved. CDR3 DNA sequence: TGTGCCAGCAGCCAAGACCTAGCCTACGAGCAGTACTTC. Encoded protein: CASSQDLAYEQYF.